The T cell receptor (beta chain) described here comes from a study of T cells in Graves' hyperthyroidism and ophthalmopathy (dated by TCRdb to the late 2010s). Broadly, across the study: Peripheral blood was collected at initial diagnosis, before any treatment. To identify distinguishing TCR V-J signatures, a discovery cohort of about 100 patients was used, comprising 40 to 45 with Graves' ophthalmopathy and around 57 with stable Graves' hyperthyroidism. Prospective prediction of ophthalmopathy was tested in an independent validation cohort of fewer than 20 hyperthyroidism patients and 17 patients who later progressed to ophthalmopathy. The approximately 100 discovery patients were divided at random into training and test sets in a 7:3 ratio. In about 6 Graves' hyperthyroidism patients, the study also compared T-cell repertoires from thyroid tissue with T-cell repertoires from blood. After sampling, hyperthyroidism patients received methimazole starting at 30 mg daily, and ophthalmopathy patients received high-dose intravenous methylprednisolone. According to the paper, TCR Vbeta CDR3 sequencing was carried out on 135 peripheral blood samples, which came from more than 40 ophthalmopathy, approximately 78 hyperthyroidism and some 17 progressor patients.

TCR beta CDR3 regions were amplified from RNA transcripts. The first round of RT-PCR for the TCR CDR3 was performed with the HTBI primer set and the Qiagen OneStep RT-PCR kit. Libraries were constructed in a second round of multiplex PCR, after which size selection and purification were performed. Paired-end sequencing of the libraries was performed with 100 bp reads on an Illumina HiSeq2000. In the source study's methods: SOAPnuke was used to process the raw data, throwing out any read that contained adapters or uncalled bases, had a mean Phred below 15, or lacked an exact constant-primer or identifier match. High-quality paired reads were merged using COPE v1.2.5, and each unique nucleotide sequence was defined as a clonotype. MiTCR v1.1 was used to align the clonotypes against IMGT TRBV, TRBD and TRBJ reference segments. The analysis included only V-J combinations with a frequency above 0.0001, which together covered roughly 99% of the repertoires. A TCS score was defined as the ratio between F50 (clonal expansion) and ExV (chaos), using BLOSUM62-based TCRdist between CDR3 peptides within each V-J. Welch's t-statistics and random forest reduced roughly 500 V-J features to 13, which were used in a naive Bayes classifier (R e1071). TCRdb handled the public reads itself, with Q25 trimming in fastp and clone calling in MiXCR, and kept productive beta chains. Identical CDR3 proteins give one entry, which carries the most common genes and DNA. The V and J calls reflect TCRdb's pipeline rather than the authors' work. This sample gives fewer than 450,000 distinct CDR3 sequences in total; about 15% of them show up just once. The top ten clonotypes cover 34% of the sample.

To note about this clonotype: Its antigen remains unidentified. No base quality information exists; no much larger clone differs at one position.

Hyperthyroidism patients were newly diagnosed, had a disease duration of under 2 months, and were aged 18 to 65 years. Patients with uncontrolled infections, other autoimmune diseases, pregnancy or lactation were excluded. Diagnoses relied on clinical symptoms, serum thyroxine and TRAb, thyroid ultrasound and orbital computed tomography. For progressor patients, blood was drawn at the first diagnosis of hyperthyroidism, before any ophthalmopathy symptoms had appeared. Ficoll-Paque density gradient centrifugation was used to isolate PBMCs from 8 to 10 ml of fresh peripheral blood. Progressor patients were first diagnosed with Graves' hyperthyroidism and then developed ophthalmopathy during follow-up. Trizol reagent was used to extract total RNA, and RNA quality was then checked on an Agilent 2100 Bioanalyzer. Trimming takes 3 bases from V and 1 base from J, and the germline ends sit 9 bases apart. Counted from cysteine to phenylalanine, this CDR3 has 15 amino acids. Only the CDR3 portion is preserved as DNA: 45 bases, with reading frame beginning at the first base. CDR1 and CDR2 are read off the germline V gene as SGHTA and FQGNSA.

Broader findings and caveats from the paper: Ophthalmopathy was separated from stable hyperthyroidism by a 13 V-J signature model, with over 85% sensitivity and 81% to 82% specificity obtained in cross-validation and 80%/75% obtained in testing. Blood samples also contained most of the expanded thyroid clonotypes (frequency above 0.001), which suggests that blood repertoires may reflect thyroid immune responses. Sample size was not statistically predetermined, and blinding of investigators to group allocation was not performed. In validation, progression to ophthalmopathy was predicted by the model with more than 65% sensitivity and around 75% specificity, a median of roughly 6.4 months before onset.

This sequence uses TRBV7-2 and TRBJ1-4; no confident D gene assignment can be made. The source of this sequence is a woman in her thirties with Graves' hyperthyroidism that later progressed to Graves' ophthalmopathy. Sequencing used blood. The sequence in DNA is TGTGCCAGCAGCTTTCGGGTGGGAACTAATGAAAAACTGTTTTTT. Its translation reads: CASSFRVGTNEKLFF.